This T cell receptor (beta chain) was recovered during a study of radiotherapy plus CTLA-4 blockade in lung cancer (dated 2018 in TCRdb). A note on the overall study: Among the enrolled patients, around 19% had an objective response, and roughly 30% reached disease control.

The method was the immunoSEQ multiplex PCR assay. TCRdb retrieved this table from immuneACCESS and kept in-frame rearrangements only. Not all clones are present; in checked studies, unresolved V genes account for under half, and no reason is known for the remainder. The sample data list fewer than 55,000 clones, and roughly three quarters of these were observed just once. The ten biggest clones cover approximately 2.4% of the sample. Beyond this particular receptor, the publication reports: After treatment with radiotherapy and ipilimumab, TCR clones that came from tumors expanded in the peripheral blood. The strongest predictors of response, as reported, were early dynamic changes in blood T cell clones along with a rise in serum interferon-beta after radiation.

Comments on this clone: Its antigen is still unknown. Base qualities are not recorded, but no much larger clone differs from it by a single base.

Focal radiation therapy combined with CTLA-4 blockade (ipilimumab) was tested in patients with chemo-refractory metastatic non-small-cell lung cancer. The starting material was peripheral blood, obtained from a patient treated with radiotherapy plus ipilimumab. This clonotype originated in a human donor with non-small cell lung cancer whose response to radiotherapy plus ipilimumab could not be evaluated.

The sequenced DNA: TGTGCCAGCAGTCCCCAGGGGCGCTTTGGCTACACCTTC. The resulting protein is CASSPQGRFGYTF. The chain joins TRBV27 to TRBJ1-2; matching of 6 bases hints at TRBD1 as the D gene. The junction carries 14 bases between V and J, which are trimmed by 5 bases and 7 bases respectively. From its cysteine to its phenylalanine, the CDR3 spans 13 amino acids. CDR3 DNA only is kept here, 39 bases in frame from base 1. CDR1 is given as MNHEY and CDR2 as SMNVEV, both from the germline V gene (reference sequence).